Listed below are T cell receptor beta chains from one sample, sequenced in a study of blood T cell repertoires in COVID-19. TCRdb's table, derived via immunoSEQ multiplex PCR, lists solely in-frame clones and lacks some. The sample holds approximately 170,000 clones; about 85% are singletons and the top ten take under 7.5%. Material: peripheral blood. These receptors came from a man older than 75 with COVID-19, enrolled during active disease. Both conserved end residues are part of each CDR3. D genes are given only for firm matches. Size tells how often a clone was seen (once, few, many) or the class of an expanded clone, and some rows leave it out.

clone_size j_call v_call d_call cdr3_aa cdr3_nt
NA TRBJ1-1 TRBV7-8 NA CASSIGSESTEAFF TGTGCCAGCAGCATAGGCTCGGAGAGCACTGAAGCTTTCTTT
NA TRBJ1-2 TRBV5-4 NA CASSPSLDYGYTF TGTGCCAGCAGCCCGTCCCTCGACTATGGCTACACCTTC
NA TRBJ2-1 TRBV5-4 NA CASSLTRSYNEQFF TGTGCCAGCAGCTTGACTCGCTCCTACAATGAGCAGTTCTTC
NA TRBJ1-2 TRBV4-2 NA CASSQGRVGGNYGYTF TGTGCCAGCAGCCAAGGGCGAGTGGGGGGGAACTATGGCTACACCTTC
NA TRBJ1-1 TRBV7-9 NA CASSIRDTEAFF TGTGCCAGCAGCATCCGGGACACTGAAGCTTTCTTT
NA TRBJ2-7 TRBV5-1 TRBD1 CASSLDGTELYEQYF TGCGCCAGCAGCTTGGATGGGACAGAGCTCTACGAGCAGTACTTC
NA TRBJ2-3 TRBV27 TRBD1 CASKQGGTDTQYF TGTGCCAGCAAACAGGGGGGCACAGATACGCAGTATTTT
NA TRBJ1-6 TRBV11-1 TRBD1 CASSFGQGDNSPLHF TGTGCCAGCAGCTTCGGACAGGGGGATAATTCACCCCTCCACTTT
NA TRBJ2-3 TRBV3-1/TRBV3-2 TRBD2 CASSQDNGAGVLTDTQYF TGTGCCAGCAGCCAAGACAATGGGGCGGGGGTGCTCACAGATACGCAGTATTTT
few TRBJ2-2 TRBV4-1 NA CASSPNRAGELFF TGCGCCAGCAGTCCCAATCGGGCCGGGGAGCTGTTTTTT
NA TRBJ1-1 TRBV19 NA CASSMRASGENTEAFF TGTGCCAGTAGTATGCGGGCCTCAGGAGAGAACACTGAAGCTTTCTTT
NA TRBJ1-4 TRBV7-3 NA CASSPTSTNEKLFF TGTGCCAGCAGCCCTACTTCAACTAATGAAAAACTGTTTTTT
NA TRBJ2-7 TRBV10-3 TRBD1 CATRKPGQGPYEQYF TGTGCCACCAGGAAACCGGGACAGGGGCCCTACGAGCAGTACTTC
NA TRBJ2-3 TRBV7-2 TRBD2 CASSSLGGGASSTDTQYF TGTGCCAGCAGCTCCCTAGGCGGGGGGGCTTCCAGCACAGATACGCAGTATTTT
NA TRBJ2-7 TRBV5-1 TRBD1 CASSTGASYEQYF TGCGCCAGCAGTACAGGGGCCTCCTACGAGCAGTACTTC
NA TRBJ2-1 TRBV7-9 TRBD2 CASSIGLAGVNNEQFF TGTGCCAGCAGCATCGGACTAGCGGGGGTTAATAATGAGCAGTTCTTC